The rows below give T cell receptor beta chains drawn from one sample of a study of T cells in Graves' hyperthyroidism and ophthalmopathy. Using its own MiXCR run on the multiplex PCR reads, TCRdb lists one record per CDR3 protein. The sample includes about 840,000 distinct CDR3 sequences, more than 30% of them seen just once. Sequencing input: blood. The origin of the receptors is a man aged 18-30 years with Graves' hyperthyroidism. Each CDR3 is given with its conserved first and last residue. Each record gives: V gene, CDR3 protein.

TRBV10-3 | CASGGTWNQPQHF
TRBV7-9 | CASSLPGRSQETQYF
TRBV7-2 | CASRQGEGGIQETQYF
TRBV7-3 | CASSLTRTGPNTEAFF
TRBV12-3/TRBV12-4 | CASTLGGGGGELFF
TRBV10-3 | CATGTGTPQETQYF
TRBV20-1 | CSAAGQGNTEAFF
TRBV7-9 | CASSPIGQRTYNSPLHF
TRBV7-9 | CASSLQGGKLFF
TRBV2 | CASGIAGDVGQETQYF
TRBV10-3 | CATGTGEQYF
TRBV9 | CASSVGELNYEQYF
TRBV12-3/TRBV12-4 | CASSYRTGRGGEAFF
TRBV29-1 | CSVLAGANVLTF
TRBV5-6 | CASSSATIRALHF
TRBV12-3/TRBV12-4 | CASRSDQSGANVLTF
TRBV10-3 | CAISEVSGGATYGYTF
TRBV12-3/TRBV12-4 | CASSGGRTTVDSGNTIYF
TRBV13 | CASSSAGQGTYEQYF
TRBV29-1 | CSVRERGEQYF
TRBV29-1 | CSVLEGKAFF
TRBV2 | CASRETERGNTGELFF
TRBV15 | CATSRETGENTEAFF
TRBV5-1 | CASSLEGAYTEAFF
TRBV5-6 | CASSGQAQGPQHF
TRBV5-8 | CASSSPWGDTNNSPLHF
TRBV2 | CASSEGRGGQLETQYF
TRBV10-3 | CAISDRLAGGLEQFF